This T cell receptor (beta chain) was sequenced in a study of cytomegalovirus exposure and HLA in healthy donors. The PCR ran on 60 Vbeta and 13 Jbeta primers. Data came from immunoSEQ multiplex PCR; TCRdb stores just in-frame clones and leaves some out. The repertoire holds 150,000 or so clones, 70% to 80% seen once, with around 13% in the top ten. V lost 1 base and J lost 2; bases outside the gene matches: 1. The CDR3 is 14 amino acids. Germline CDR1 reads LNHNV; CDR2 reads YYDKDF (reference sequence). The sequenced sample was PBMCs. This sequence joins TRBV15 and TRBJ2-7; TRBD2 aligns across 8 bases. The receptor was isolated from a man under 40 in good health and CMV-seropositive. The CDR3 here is CATSRGRGAYEQYF. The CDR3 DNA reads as TGTGCCACCAGCAGAGGGCGGGGGGCCTACGAGCAGTACTTC. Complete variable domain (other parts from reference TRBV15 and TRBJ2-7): DAMVIQNPRYQVTQFGKPVTLSCSQTLNHNVMYWYQQKSSQAPKLLFHYYDKDFNNEADTPDNFQSRRPNTSFCFLDIRSPGLGDTAMYLCATSRGRGAYEQYFGPGTRLTVT.